A single T cell receptor (beta chain) is shown here with its context. What it binds is unknown. Vbeta (60) and Jbeta (13) primers were used in the PCR. Only in-frame clones appear in the TCRdb table, and some are missing; sequencing was by immunoSEQ multiplex PCR. Here the sample spans about 130,000 clones, roughly 79% being singletons. This CDR3 is 16 amino acids long. Germline-derived CDR1 and CDR2 are SGHDT and YYEEEE. The germline V and J ends were trimmed by 4 bases and 3 bases, with 19 bases remaining between them. This sample was included in a study of cytomegalovirus exposure and HLA in healthy donors. Study-level points and caveats: In most subjects, TCR beta sequences reportedly gave accurate predictions of HLA-A and HLA-B alleles.

The sample consisted of PBMCs. The chain links TRBV5-6 to TRBJ1-2, with a possible D match to TRBD1 (5 bases). This TCR came from a woman aged 40 to 50 in good health and CMV-seronegative. The CDR3 DNA is TGTGCCAGCAGCACGCCGGGTCTGGGGCAGGACTATGGCTACACCTTC. This codes for CASSTPGLGQDYGYTF.